This T cell receptor (beta chain) is drawn from a study of T cell clusters in autoimmune cytopenias. A word on this clonotype: Its antigen is not known.

TRB amplification used 250 ng of peripheral blood genomic DNA. TRB was amplified by touch-down multiplex PCR, primer pools A and B combined. TCRdb reprocessed the multiplex PCR reads and reports one entry per CDR3 protein, with no DNA. The sample table sets out thousands of distinct CDR3 sequences. Study results and caveats: Healthy donors had almost three-fold more exclusive TRB clusters than active autoimmune hepatitis patients. The cluster-lack signature was not seen for secondary cytopenia versus chronic lymphocytic leukemia. The T cell clusters were defined only in silico, without experimental functional validation.

The germline V gene has CDR1 DFQATT and CDR2 SNEGSKA (reference sequence). The CDR3 runs 17 residues. The sequenced sample consisted of peripheral blood. The sequence was collected from a human donor with an autoimmune cytopenia or autoimmune hepatitis (not recorded which). The chain has TRBV20-1 and TRBJ1-6. The CDR3 here is CSARDLTRSSYNSPLHF.